This TCR beta chain came from a study of shared clonotypes between healthy human individuals (dated by TCRdb to between 2020 and 2021). Concerning the study at large: Two women and three men aged 18 to 49 years were included in the cohort. For each donor, CD4 naive and CD4 memory were each given three plates, CD8 naive was given two plates, and CD8 memory was given one plate. To estimate repertoire size and how much clonotype sharing occurs between individuals, the study deeply sequenced the blood TCR repertoires of roughly 5 healthy adults. Different laboratories and diverse techniques were used to prepare libraries and sequence TCR repertoires, to increase sequencing depth and limit assay-specific biases. Each donor's leukapheresis produced roughly between about 0.9 and 9.5 billion PBMCs.

To note about this clone: This receptor's antigen is unknown. The input lacks base qualities; no much larger clone sits a single base away.

V and J are truncated by 6 bases and 4 bases respectively, leaving an intervening sequence of 12 bases. CDR1 is given as MDHEN and CDR2 as SYDVKM, both from the germline V gene. The CDR3, cysteine through phenylalanine, is 13 amino acids long. The kept DNA is CDR3 alone, 39 bases in frame from the first base. Healthy HIV-negative adults with no recently reported acute infections or vaccinations were included as donors. Only Caucasian adults living in Nashville, Tennessee, USA were represented among the donors. CD4+ T cells were enriched through magnetic negative selection, after which naive cells were positively selected on CD45RA and the remaining negative fraction served as the memory subset. Blood was obtained by leukapheresis, after which PBMCs were separated by Ficoll-Histopaque density gradient centrifugation and cryopreserved in liquid nitrogen vapor phase. Analytical flow cytometry was used to check the purity and quantity of every magnetically sorted T cell population. Genomic DNA was isolated from every sorted fraction and measured by UV absorbance on a Nanodrop 2000c.

TCR CDR3 regions were amplified from genomic DNA by multiplex PCR using the deep immunoSEQ assay. Extracted genomic DNA from each cell subset was distributed evenly across all wells of several immunoSEQ 96-well plates, and each plate was treated as a replicate. For sorted subsets, approximately 210 ng of genomic DNA, equivalent to some 33,000 T cell genomes, went into each replicate PCR. Purified libraries were measured with a Qubit 3.0 fluorometer, size-checked on a Bioanalyzer 2100, and measured again with the KAPA Library Quantification kit. Every immunoSEQ 96-well plate was sequenced on a dedicated single-read 150-cycle Illumina NextSeq 550 flow cell. In the paper's pipeline: Because only junctional sequences without quality scores were contained in the immunoSEQ output, filtering matching that applied to full-length reads could not be performed. To assign V/J genes and CDR3, sequences were annotated against IMGT germline references using PyIR, a Python wrapper for IgBLAST v1.9. Reads were removed for weak V/J assignments (E-value above 1e-6), missing CDR3, stop codons, out-of-frame junctions, or ambiguous translated residues. V3J clonotypes were defined as sequences sharing the same inferred V gene, J gene, and CDR3 amino acid sequence. Percentage overlap between repertoires was calculated by dividing the number of shared unique clonotypes by the size of the smaller repertoire. Richness of each repertoire was evaluated using RTK rarefaction, the Chao1 estimator, and Recon v2.1 estimates of unobserved clonotypes. Generation probabilities for all TCRbeta clonotypes obtained by the gDNA method from a handful of donors were computed using OLGA. TCRdb stores this immuneACCESS table with in-frame sequences only. Part of the clones is absent; in the studies checked, under half of the shortfall reflects unresolved V genes, and no reason is known for the rest. Clone size and the V and J calls come from that table; the DNA yielded D and trimming. The sample includes around 1.6 million clones, with 98% observed a single time. Roughly 0.42% of the sample lies in the top ten.

Beyond this particular receptor, the publication reports: The genetic and exposure-history diversity represented was limited by the small number of donors. Only blood was sampled, and tissue TCR repertoires likely differ from those in blood. Incomplete sequencing was indicated by rarefaction of sorted-subset datasets, despite the large sequencing depth. Pairwise subsampling indicated that sequencing depth was expected to affect the degree of clonotype sharing among donors. Compared with non-shared clonotypes, clonotypes shared by all four sorted-subset donors had higher generation probabilities. Naive subsets generally had larger estimated clonotype richness than memory subsets did. When a handful of donors were compared, the shared fraction of clonotypes was around 5% for naive CD4, about 4% for naive CD8, 2.3% for memory CD4, and 0.4% for memory CD8.

This chain joins TRBV28 to TRBJ2-5; perhaps TRBD1 is the D gene, with 6 bases matching. The sample comprised naive CD4+ T cells sorted from blood. The cell subset or site label for this specimen denotes: CD45RA+ positively selected. This TCR was sampled from a man younger than 40 in good health. The DNA is TGTGCCAGCAGCTTAACAGGGCCAGAGACCCAGTACTTC. Translated, it gives CASSLTGPETQYF. The full variable domain, with segments outside the CDR3 supplied by the reference TRBV28 and TRBJ2-5 proteins, appears as DVKVTQSSRYLVKRTGEKVFLECVQDMDHENMFWYRQDPGLGLRLIYFSYDVKMKEKGDIPEGYSVSREKKERFSLILESASTNQTSMYLCASSLTGPETQYFGPGTRLLVL.